The 17 T cell receptor beta chains in this list originate from one sample, sequenced in a study of graft-versus-host responses after intestinal transplantation. These receptors have no identified antigens. Using immunoSEQ multiplex PCR, the repertoire was profiled, and TCRdb retains in-frame clones only, with some absent. The sample consists of 90,000 to 120,000 clones, 80% to 90% of them appearing once. Material: unstimulated CD4+ T cells sorted from spleen or lymph node cells, obtained before transplant. Receptors were obtained from a human donor who was the organ donor for an intestinal transplant.

This rearrangement joins TRBV6-5 to TRBJ1-2; D is ambiguous. The CDR3 has 14 amino acids. V dropped 6 bases and J dropped 4 bases, with 15 bases sitting between them. Per germline, CDR1 MNHEY and CDR2 SVGAGI. Here the CDR3 reads CASSNLVEAYGYTF. CDR3 nucleotide sequence: TGTGCCAGCAGCAACCTGGTGGAGGCCTATGGCTACACCTTC.

The rearrangement joins TRBV7-3 to TRBJ2-7; weak D call: TRBD1 (6 bases). CDR1 is SGHTA and CDR2 is FQGTGA in the germline V gene. Trimming left V 2 bases short and J 3 bases short, with 20 bases between. This CDR3 spans 17 amino acids. The CDR3 is CASSLGLGAARNYEQYF. CDR3 in DNA: TGTGCCAGCAGCTTAGGTTTGGGGGCTGCGCGGAACTACGAGCAGTACTTC.

This chain links TRBV4-1 with TRBJ2-5, with D tentatively TRBD2 (6 bases). This CDR3 has 14 residues. V gave up 8 bases and J gave up 5 bases, with 18 bases separating them. Germline CDR1 is MGHRA and CDR2 is YSYEKL. The CDR3 nucleotides read TGCGCCAGCTCAACACTAGCTTTTGGGGAGACCCAGTACTTC. Translating gives CASSTLAFGETQYF.

The chain recombines TRBV5-6 with TRBJ2-1, with 16 bases fitting TRBD2. Germline V gives CDR1 SGHDT, CDR2 YYEEEE. CDR3 size: 19 residues. V dropped 5 bases and J dropped 7; count of bases not matched to a gene: 15. This CDR3 reads CASSLPGLAGGPGGNEQFF. CDR3 nucleotides: TGTGCCAGCAGTCTACCGGGACTAGCGGGAGGGCCAGGGGGGAATGAGCAGTTCTTC.

The V and J genes are TRBV7-3 and TRBJ2-7; TRBD2 agrees at 10 bases. The CDR3 loop spans 15 amino acids. Germline assignment: CDR1 SGHTA and CDR2 FQGTGA. V was clipped by 5 bases and J by 6 bases; unmatched bases: 10. CDR3 residues: CASSPRAGGPLEQYF. CDR3 coding DNA: TGTGCCAGCAGCCCAAGAGCGGGAGGGCCCCTCGAGCAGTACTTC.

V gene TRBV4-1 combines with J gene TRBJ1-1; tentatively, D is TRBD1 (6 bases). This CDR3 comprises 14 residues. Between the trimmed V and J ends, which lost 4 bases and 1 base, there was a span of 10 bases. CDR1 is MGHRA, CDR2 YSYEKL, per germline. The CDR3 DNA is TGCGCCAGCAGCCGGGGACACACGAACACTGAAGCTTTCTTT. This encodes CASSRGHTNTEAFF.

This chain uses TRBV4-1 with TRBJ2-2; no definite D call. The CDR3 is 15 residues long. Germline CDR1 reads MGHRA; CDR2 reads YSYEKL. V shed 1 base and J shed 1 base, with 7 bases lying between them. For the CDR3, the DNA is TGCGCCAGCAGCCAAGTGGCCGGGAACACCGGGGAGCTGTTTTTT. Its translation is CASSQVAGNTGELFF.

The genes are TRBV11-2 and TRBJ2-7, with unresolved D. V was pared by 0 bases and J by 3 bases, with 6 bases between. CDR1 SGHAT and CDR2 FQNNGV come from the germline V gene. The CDR3 runs 13 residues. CDR3 sequence: CASSLDLIYEQYF. The CDR3 coding sequence is TGTGCCAGCAGCTTAGATCTAATCTACGAGCAGTACTTC.

The chain recombines TRBV6-1 with TRBJ2-7, with D perhaps given as TRBD1 or TRBD2 (6 bases each). In germline, CDR1 is MNHNS, CDR2 SASEGT. Trimming stripped 6 bases from V and 12 bases from J, with 24 bases between. The CDR3 runs to 14 residues. The CDR3, as DNA: TGTGCCAGCAGAGAGGGGGGCAGTTCCTACGAACGGTACTTC. Protein: CASREGGSSYERYF.

The chain is built from TRBV5-1 and TRBJ2-1, with 7 bases fitting TRBD2. The CDR3 runs 17 residues. The J segment lost 9 bases and the V segment lost 0 bases, leaving 15 bases of the junction unmatched. Germline loops: CDR1 SGHRS, CDR2 YFSETQ. This CDR3 is CASSLEVTSYQTGEQFF. The CDR3 nucleotides are TGCGCCAGCAGCTTGGAGGTGACTAGCTATCAGACCGGTGAGCAGTTCTTC.

In regard to this clone: Other DNA sequences from this sample encode an identical CDR3 as well. The rearrangement joins TRBV6-5 to TRBJ2-7, with 7 bases matching TRBD1. Germline CDR1 and CDR2: MNHEY and SVGAGI. J was trimmed by 0 bases and V by 5 bases; bases with no gene match: 4. This CDR3 region has 14 residues. The CDR3 DNA sequence: TGTGCCAGCAGTCCGGACAGGAGCTCCTACGAGCAGTACTTC. It yields the protein CASSPDRSSYEQYF.

The chain is built from TRBV5-1 and TRBJ1-1; D is unclear. The germline V gene has CDR1 SGHRS and CDR2 YFSETQ. This CDR3 has 13 residues. V lost 4 bases and J lost 3, with 10 bases in between. The CDR3 nucleotides are TGCGCCAGCAGCGGCGGGTGGGACACTGAAGCTTTCTTT. It codes for CASSGGWDTEAFF.

This chain uses TRBV7-2 with TRBJ2-5; D unclear. The length of the CDR3 is 15 residues. Germline CDR1 SGHTA, CDR2 FQGNSA. The V end lost 3 bases, the J end lost 2 bases, and 13 bases lay between the germline ends. CDR3 loop: CASSFRPLNQETQYF. In nucleotides, the CDR3 is TGTGCCAGCAGCTTCCGACCCCTGAATCAAGAGACCCAGTACTTC.

In its sample, this clone was seen once. The rearrangement joins TRBV4-1 to TRBJ2-1; 14 positions agree with TRBD2. This CDR3 has 16 amino acids. Germline CDR1 MGHRA, CDR2 YSYEKL. Trimming removed 4 bases from V and 9 bases from J; junction bases left unmatched: 8. CDR3 sequence reads: CASSRLRLAGGVEQFF. Written as DNA, the CDR3 is TGCGCCAGCAGCCGGCTTAGACTAGCGGGGGGGGTTGAGCAGTTCTTC.

For this clone: An end of the junction differs from the germline gene, which may be a read error. The CDR3 spells CASRLQGAYNGQFF. The CDR3 DNA follows: TGTGCCAGCAGGCTACAGGGGGCCTACAATGGGCAGTTCTTC. The V gene is TRBV27, the J gene TRBJ2-1; 9 bases are a match to TRBD1. The CDR3 is 14 residues long. Germline V gene lookup returns CDR1 MNHEY and CDR2 SMNVEV (reference sequence).

The chain carries TRBV11-2 and TRBJ2-7; TRBD2 matches 11 bases. This CDR3 spans 14 amino acids. V trimming: 7 bases; J trimming: 4 bases; junction bases outside the gene matches: 6. The germline CDR1 and CDR2 sequences are SGHAT and FQNNGV. The CDR3 DNA follows: TGTGCCAGCACCCTGACTAGCGGGATGTACGAGCAGTACTTC. It translates to CASTLTSGMYEQYF.

J is TRBJ2-3 and V is TRBV19, with TRBD2 matching over 9 bases. The CDR3 is 14 residues long. Germline CDR1 is LNHDA and CDR2 is SQIVND (reference sequence). The V and J ends lost 10 bases and 0 bases, in that order; junction bases with no gene match: 5. The CDR3 sequence: CATKREASTDTQYF. As DNA, the CDR3 is TGTGCCACCAAGCGGGAGGCGAGCACAGATACGCAGTATTTT.